These T cell receptor beta chains were read from a single sample in a study of CD8+ T cells in alopecia areata. Generated by immunoSEQ multiplex PCR, the TCRdb table keeps only in-frame clones and is missing some. The sample holds approximately 300,000 clones; about 62% are singletons and the top ten take approximately 2%. The sequences come from CD4+ T cells sorted from blood, collected at week 24, from a patient treated with tofacitinib. These receptors all stem from a human donor with alopecia areata. CDR3s include the opening cysteine and the closing phenylalanine or tryptophan. D genes are given only for firm matches. Clone size is shown for a subset of rows, as once, few, many or a class of expanded clone.

clone size	V gene	D gene	J gene	CDR3 protein	CDR3 DNA
-	TRBV5-1	TRBD1	TRBJ2-6	CASSVGRDRGPGANVLTF	TGCGCCAGCAGCGTAGGCCGGGACAGAGGACCTGGGGCCAACGTCCTGACTTTC
-	TRBV28	-	TRBJ1-1	CASSLHRALGDTEAFF	TGTGCCAGCAGTTTACATAGGGCCCTCGGGGACACTGAAGCTTTCTTT
-	TRBV30	TRBD1	TRBJ2-4	CAWSVKGTDIQYF	TGTGCCTGGAGTGTCAAGGGGACAGACATTCAGTACTTC
-	TRBV14	-	TRBJ2-5	CASSQHRSPQETQYF	TGTGCCAGCAGCCAACATAGGAGTCCCCAAGAGACCCAGTACTTC
-	TRBV9	-	TRBJ1-2	CASSASRDGYGYTF	TGTGCCAGCAGCGCCTCTAGGGACGGCTATGGCTACACCTTC
few	TRBV10-3	-	TRBJ1-2	CASLRTRAEGYTF	TGTGCCAGCCTGAGAACAAGGGCGGAGGGCTACACCTTC
-	TRBV10-3	-	TRBJ2-3	CAVGATDTQYF	TGTGCCGTGGGGGCAACAGATACGCAGTATTTT
few	TRBV29-1	TRBD1	TRBJ1-2	CSVENPGGGNYGYTF	TGCAGCGTTGAAAACCCAGGGGGGGGAAACTATGGCTACACCTTC
-	TRBV28	-	TRBJ2-1	CASSHYAHEQFF	TGTGCCAGCAGCCACTATGCCCATGAGCAGTTCTTC
-	TRBV30	-	TRBJ2-5	CAWSPSLQETQYF	TGTGCCTGGAGCCCCAGTCTACAAGAGACCCAGTACTTC
-	TRBV6-5	-	TRBJ1-2	CASGGLVYGYTF	TGTGCCAGCGGGGGCTTAGTCTATGGCTACACCTTC
-	TRBV4-2	-	TRBJ2-2	CASSQVAGNTGELFF	TGTGCCAGCAGCCAAGTGGCGGGGAACACCGGGGAGCTGTTTTTT
-	TRBV4-3	TRBD2	TRBJ2-1	CASSQGLAPYNEQFF	TGCGCCAGCAGCCAAGGACTAGCTCCCTACAATGAGCAGTTCTTC
-	TRBV6-5	-	TRBJ1-5	CASSYNDNQPQHF	TGTGCCAGCAGTTACAACGATAATCAGCCCCAGCATTTT
-	TRBV29-1	-	TRBJ2-3	CSSGQTDTQYF	TGCAGCAGCGGACAGACAGATACGCAGTATTTT
-	TRBV5-1	-	TRBJ2-7	CASSLATEPYEQYF	TGCGCCAGCAGCTTGGCGACAGAGCCCTACGAGCAGTACTTC
few	TRBV12-5	-	TRBJ1-2	CASGFVGRGYTF	TGTGCTAGTGGTTTCGTGGGAAGGGGCTACACCTTC
few	TRBV2	TRBD1	TRBJ2-2	CASKATGITGELFF	TGTGCCAGCAAAGCGACAGGGATAACCGGGGAGCTGTTTTTT
-	TRBV30	-	TRBJ1-6	CAWSSSQGNSPLHF	TGTGCCTGGAGTTCAAGTCAGGGGAATTCACCCCTCCACTTT
-	TRBV9	TRBD2	TRBJ2-2	CASSLGLAGSTGELFF	TGTGCCAGCAGCCTAGGACTAGCGGGGAGTACCGGGGAGCTGTTTTTT
-	TRBV28	-	TRBJ2-1	CASSPESYNEQFF	TGTGCCAGCAGTCCCGAAAGCTACAATGAGCAGTTCTTC
-	TRBV7-2	TRBD1	TRBJ2-2	CASSLTGTVNTGELFF	TGTGCCAGCAGCCTGACCGGGACAGTGAACACCGGGGAGCTGTTTTTT
-	TRBV5-6	-	TRBJ1-2	CASSFTGRAHGYTF	TGTGCCAGCAGCTTCACAGGCAGGGCTCATGGCTACACCTTC
-	TRBV10-3	TRBD1	TRBJ2-3	CAIKGKGQVTDTQYF	TGTGCCATCAAGGGAAAGGGACAGGTCACAGATACGCAGTATTTT
-	TRBV15	-	TRBJ2-3	CATSRWVGTDTQYF	TGTGCCACCAGCAGGTGGGTGGGCACAGATACGCAGTATTTT
-	TRBV6-5	-	TRBJ2-1	CASRKVDEQFF	TGTGCCAGTAGAAAGGTAGATGAGCAGTTCTTC
-	TRBV29-1	-	TRBJ2-1	CSVGLRNEQFF	TGCAGCGTTGGGCTACGCAATGAGCAGTTCTTC
-	TRBV5-5	-	TRBJ2-6	CASSPLGGSSGANVLTF	TGTGCCAGCAGCCCCCTCGGGGGCAGCTCTGGGGCCAACGTCCTGACTTTC
-	TRBV5-1	TRBD2	TRBJ2-7	CASSTGTSGGVVQYF	TGCGCCAGCAGCACCGGGACTAGCGGAGGTGTGGTGCAGTACTTC
-	TRBV13	-	TRBJ1-5	CASSLGLNNQPQHF	TGTGCCAGCAGCTTAGGCCTTAACAATCAGCCCCAGCATTTT
once	TRBV4-1	-	TRBJ2-3	CASSQQGITDTQYF	TGCGCCAGCAGCCAGCAGGGAATCACAGATACGCAGTATTTT
-	TRBV29-1	TRBD1	TRBJ1-4	CSGQLNRGNEKLFF	TGCAGTGGCCAACTCAACAGGGGAAATGAAAAACTGTTTTTT
-	TRBV5-1	TRBD2	TRBJ2-5	CASSSGLARQETQYF	TGCGCCAGCAGCTCGGGACTAGCGCGTCAAGAGACCCAGTACTTC
once	TRBV7-2	TRBD2	TRBJ2-5	CASNGGGEETQYF	TGTGCCAGCAACGGCGGGGGGGAAGAGACCCAGTACTTC
few	TRBV23-1	TRBD2	TRBJ2-1	CASILHGTSGYNEQFF	TGCGCCAGCATTCTCCACGGGACTAGCGGCTACAATGAGCAGTTCTTC
-	TRBV6-5	-	TRBJ1-1	CASRTTWEYTEAFF	TGTGCCAGCAGGACGACCTGGGAGTACACTGAAGCTTTCTTT
-	TRBV27	-	TRBJ2-1	CASSFLRAGPRGSYNEQFF	TGTGCCAGCAGTTTCCTTCGCGCGGGGCCTAGGGGGTCCTACAATGAGCAGTTCTTC
-	TRBV4-2	-	TRBJ2-6	CASSQVMSGANVLTF	TGTGCCAGCAGCCAAGTCATGTCCGGGGCCAACGTCCTGACTTTC
once	TRBV18	TRBD1	TRBJ1-2	CASSPPEGTGYGYTF	TGTGCCAGCTCACCACCCGAGGGGACAGGGTATGGCTACACCTTC
-	TRBV2	-	TRBJ1-3	CATTVNSGNTIYF	TGTGCCACCACGGTTAACTCTGGAAACACCATATATTTT
-	TRBV18	-	TRBJ2-5	CASSRRDGQETQYF	TGTGCCAGCTCGCGACGGGACGGACAAGAGACCCAGTACTTC
few	TRBV15	-	TRBJ2-7	CATSPSLGGYEQYF	TGTGCCACCAGCCCGTCTCTTGGGGGGTACGAGCAGTACTTC
-	TRBV25-1	-	TRBJ2-7	CASSDFAGNMDEQYF	TGTGCCAGCAGTGATTTCGCAGGGAATATGGACGAGCAGTACTTC